Following are 20 T cell receptor beta chains from one sample sequenced in a study of technical replicates of blood from several donors. The data were produced by immunoSEQ multiplex PCR, yet TCRdb's version contains in-frame clones alone and is incomplete. The data contain about 81,000 clones, approximately 95% of them singletons. Sequenced: T cells isolated from PBMCs. These receptors all stem from a human donor in good health.

The chain is built from TRBV6-1 and TRBJ1-1, with TRBD1 identical over 7 bases. V was clipped by 1 base and J by 1 base; unmatched bases: 12. CDR1 MNHNS and CDR2 SASEGT come from the germline V gene. CDR3 length: 18 amino acids. DNA of the CDR3: TGTGCCAGCAGTGAAGGGCCGACAGGGCGGGAACGGAACACTGAAGCTTTCTTT. This translates into CASSEGPTGRERNTEAFF.

Points on this clone: Germline and junction disagree at one end, which may indicate a read error. The chain links TRBV10-2 to TRBJ1-1; TRBD1 matches 7 bases. The V gene's germline CDR1 is WSHSY and CDR2 SAAADI. There are 11 residues in the CDR3. The CDR3: CASGRESGGIF. The CDR3 bases are TGCGCCAGCGGCAGGGAGTCAGGGGGTATCTTT.

The rearrangement links TRBV28 to TRBJ2-7, with a tentative D call TRBD2 (5 bases). Trimming took off 3 bases at V and 3 bases at J, with 12 bases between the two ends. The CDR3 has 14 residues. The germline CDR1 and CDR2 sequences are MDHEN and SYDVKM. CDR3 region: CASSFRGRDYEQYF. The DNA of the CDR3 is TGTGCCAGCAGTTTCAGAGGACGGGACTACGAGCAGTACTTC.

The chain employs TRBV10-1 and TRBJ2-1; 7 bases fit TRBD2. CDR3 length equals 18 residues. V lost 10 bases to trimming and J lost 4 bases; unmatched junction nucleotides: 22. Germline loops: CDR1 WNHNN, CDR2 SYGVQD (reference sequence). CDR3 sequence: CATAPMLSSGNPYNEQFF. The CDR3 DNA is TGCGCCACCGCACCCATGCTCTCTAGCGGAAATCCGTACAATGAGCAGTTCTTC.

The V gene is TRBV30, the J gene TRBJ1-1; D is possibly TRBD1 (6 bases). CDR3 length: 13 amino acids. The germline gives CDR1 GTSNPN, CDR2 SVGIG (reference sequence). Trimming pared 5 bases from V and 7 bases from J, leaving 17 bases between. CDR3 in DNA: TGTGCCTGGGGAAGGGGGACCCTTGATGAAGCTTTCTTT. Translating gives CAWGRGTLDEAFF.

J is TRBJ2-5 and V is TRBV7-2; TRBD2 aligns across 13 bases. The CDR3 contains 15 residues. The germline gives CDR1 SGHTA, CDR2 FQGNSA. The trim removed 3 bases at V and 4 bases at J, leaving 2 bases unmatched. CDR3 nucleotide sequence: TGTGCCAGCAGCTTCGGACTAGCGGGAGTAGAGACCCAGTACTTC. Translating it yields CASSFGLAGVETQYF.

About this clone: Other DNA sequences from this sample encode an identical CDR3 as well. The chain carries TRBV7-2 and TRBJ2-3; TRBD2 matches 11 bases. The CDR3 contains 16 residues. Losses at the gene ends were 2 bases for V and 2 bases for J; bases not matched to a gene: 3. Germline assignment: CDR1 SGHTA and CDR2 FQGNSA. The CDR3 here is CASSLTSGSYTDTQYF. CDR3 in DNA: TGTGCCAGCAGCTTAACTAGCGGGAGTTACACAGATACGCAGTATTTT.

The chain uses TRBV18 and TRBJ1-2, with 8 bases lining up with TRBD1. The V and J ends lost 8 bases and 3 bases, in that order; junction bases with no gene match: 11. Germline V gene lookup returns CDR1 KGHSH and CDR2 LQKENI. The CDR3 is made up of 15 amino acids. CDR3 amino acids: CASTPGGLVDYGYTF. The CDR3, as DNA: TGTGCCAGCACCCCAGGGGGCCTTGTCGACTATGGCTACACCTTC.

V is TRBV7-6 and J is TRBJ2-3; D call uncertain. V lost 2 bases and J 2 bases, leaving 8 bases between the germline ends. The length of the CDR3 is 14 residues. CDR1 and CDR2 (germline): SGHVS, FNYEAQ. As DNA, the CDR3 is TGTGCCAGCAGCTTATTGGGCTTCACAGATACGCAGTATTTT. It encodes CASSLLGFTDTQYF.

The genes are TRBV6-5 and TRBJ1-5, with no clear D. Trimming shortened V by 2 bases and J by 0 bases, and 8 bases separated the two germline ends. CDR3 length: 15 residues. The germline V gene has CDR1 MNHEY and CDR2 SVGAGI. CDR3 in amino acids: CASSYTRYSNQPQHF. CDR3 bases: TGTGCCAGCAGTTACACACGTTATAGCAATCAGCCCCAGCATTTT.

The chain joins TRBV9 to TRBJ2-7; tentative D call: TRBD2 (5 bases). The CDR3 runs 15 residues. V gave up 0 bases and J gave up 7 bases, with 17 bases separating them. Germline values: CDR1 SGDLS, CDR2 YYNGEE. CDR3 nucleotide sequence: TGTGCCAGCAGCGTAGCTCTAGCAACGGAGTTTGAGCAGTACTTC. It is translated as CASSVALATEFEQYF.

The chain is built from TRBV15 and TRBJ1-4, with a possible D match to TRBD1 (6 bases). Germline values: CDR1 LNHNV, CDR2 YYDKDF (reference sequence). V shed 3 bases and J shed 8 bases, with 13 bases lying between them. The CDR3 runs 14 residues. CDR3 DNA sequence: TGTGCCACCAGCAGTCTGGGGGCAACGGAAAAACTGTTTTTT. Translated: CATSSLGATEKLFF.

The gene calls are TRBV7-3 and TRBJ1-1; a possible D gene is TRBD1 (6 bases). CDR1 and CDR2 from the germline V gene are SGHTA and FQGTGA. This CDR3 is built from 15 residues. V lost 5 bases to trimming and J lost 1 base, with 14 bases between them. The CDR3 protein is CASSQTGARNTEAFF. The CDR3 DNA is TGTGCCAGCAGCCAGACAGGCGCCCGGAACACTGAAGCTTTCTTT.

The V gene is TRBV18, the J gene TRBJ1-1, with TRBD1 as a possible D gene (6 bases). Trimming took off 1 base at V and 5 bases at J, with 11 bases between the two ends. The CDR3 covers 14 residues. Germline-derived CDR1 and CDR2 are KGHSH and LQKENI. CDR3 in amino acids: CASSPQGGLTEAFF. The CDR3 coding sequence is TGTGCCAGCTCACCACAAGGGGGACTAACTGAAGCTTTCTTT.

The chain links TRBV27 to TRBJ2-7, with 9 bases that match TRBD2. V gave up 4 bases and J gave up 4 bases; unmatched junction bases: 5. Germline values: CDR1 MNHEY, CDR2 SMNVEV (reference sequence). This CDR3 is built from 14 residues. The CDR3: CASSWREGGYEQYF. The DNA of the CDR3 is TGTGCCAGCAGTTGGCGGGAGGGAGGATACGAGCAGTACTTC.

The count of this clone is one. The chain is built from TRBV25-1 and TRBJ1-5; D remains unclear. The germline V gene encodes CDR1 MGHDK and CDR2 SYGVNS. Trimming removed 0 bases at V and 5 bases at J, with 8 bases between. CDR3 length: 14 amino acids. The CDR3 region is CASSEYELDQPQHF. DNA of the CDR3: TGTGCCAGCAGTGAATATGAACTTGATCAGCCCCAGCATTTT.

This clone was seen a single time. This chain connects TRBV28 to TRBJ1-1, with D unresolved. Trimming stripped 6 bases from V and 6 bases from J, with 11 bases between. Germline assignment: CDR1 MDHEN and CDR2 SYDVKM. The CDR3 extends over 12 amino acids. The CDR3 nucleotides read TGTGCCAGCAGCCACCGTCAGGCTGAAGCTTTCTTT. It codes for CASSHRQAEAFF.

The V and J genes are TRBV2 and TRBJ2-2, with a weak D call TRBD1 (7 bases). The germline V and J ends were trimmed by 7 bases and 3 bases, with 15 bases remaining between them. Germline V gene sequence: CDR1 SNHLY, CDR2 FYNNEI. CDR3 length: 15 residues. The CDR3 protein is CASTATGEDTGELFF. CDR3 DNA sequence: TGTGCCAGCACTGCTACAGGGGAGGACACCGGGGAGCTGTTTTTT.

This clone occurred once. The V gene is TRBV6-1, the J gene TRBJ1-2; 12 nucleotides match TRBD1. From germline, CDR1 is MNHNS and CDR2 SASEGT. With 6 bases clipped from V and 8 bases from J, the junction kept 7 bases outside the gene matches. The CDR3 has 14 residues. In DNA, the CDR3 is TGTGCCAGCAGAAGGAGGGACAGGGGGCGCGGCTACACCTTC. It codes for CASRRRDRGRGYTF.

The V and J genes are TRBV28 and TRBJ1-2, with 9 bases lining up with TRBD1. This CDR3 is built from 14 residues. The germline V gene has CDR1 MDHEN and CDR2 SYDVKM. Unmatched junction bases numbered 4, after V lost 5 bases and J lost 3 bases. This chain's CDR3 is CASSPTGGYYGYTF. Here the CDR3 DNA reads TGTGCCAGCAGTCCAACAGGGGGCTACTATGGCTACACCTTC.